Included here is one T cell receptor (beta chain) sequence, with context. Either two negative PCRs, clearance, or symptom resolution qualified Cohort 3 donors as recovered. Using immunoSEQ multiplex PCR, the repertoire was profiled, and TCRdb retains in-frame clones only, with some absent. Of some 100,000 clones in the sample, about 86% were seen once. The sample belongs to a study of blood T cell repertoires in COVID-19. Germline assignment: CDR1 MGHRA and CDR2 YSYEKL. This CDR3 has 14 residues. V was pared by 0 bases and J by 5 bases, with 10 bases between. The specimen was PBMCs or T cells enriched from blood (not recorded which). This TCR was recovered from a woman between 45 and 65 years old who had recovered from COVID-19. The chain links TRBV4-1 to TRBJ2-5; tentatively, D is TRBD2 (5 bases). CDR3 region: CASSQEAGIETQYF. Here the CDR3 DNA reads TGCGCCAGCAGCCAAGAAGCCGGGATTGAGACCCAGTACTTC.